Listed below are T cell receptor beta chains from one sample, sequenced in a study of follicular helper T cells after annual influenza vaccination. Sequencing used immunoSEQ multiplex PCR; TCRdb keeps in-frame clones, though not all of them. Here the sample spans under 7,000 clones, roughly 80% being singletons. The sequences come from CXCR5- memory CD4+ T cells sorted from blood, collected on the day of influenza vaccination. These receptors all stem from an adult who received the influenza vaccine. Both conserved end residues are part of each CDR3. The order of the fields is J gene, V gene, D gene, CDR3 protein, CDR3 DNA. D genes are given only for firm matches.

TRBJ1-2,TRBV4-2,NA,CASSQDNYGYTF,TGTGCCAGCAGCCAAGACAACTATGGCTACACCTTC
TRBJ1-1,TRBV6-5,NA,CASSWTVNTEAFF,TGTGCCAGCAGTTGGACAGTGAACACTGAAGCTTTCTTT
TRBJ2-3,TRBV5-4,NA,CASSLTGTDTQYF,TGTGCCAGCAGCTTGACGGGCACAGATACGCAGTATTTT
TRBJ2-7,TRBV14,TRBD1,CASSRPGQGFYEQYF,TGTGCCAGCAGCCGACCGGGACAGGGTTTCTACGAGCAGTACTTC
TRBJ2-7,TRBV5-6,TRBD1,CASSLGTGTVSTKQYF,TGTGCCAGCAGCTTGGGGACCGGGACAGTTAGTACTAAGCAGTACTTC
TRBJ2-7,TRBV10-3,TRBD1,CAISVQGYEQYF,TGTGCCATCAGCGTACAGGGGTACGAGCAGTACTTC
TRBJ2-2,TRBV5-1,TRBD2,CASSFGSGTGELFF,TGCGCCAGCAGCTTCGGTAGCGGGACCGGGGAGCTGTTTTTT
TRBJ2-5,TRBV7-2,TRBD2,CASSFRGRLADRQETQYF,TGTGCCAGCAGCTTTAGGGGCCGGCTAGCGGATAGACAAGAGACCCAGTACTTC
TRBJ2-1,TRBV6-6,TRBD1,CASRPWDREHEQFF,TGTGCCAGCAGGCCTTGGGACAGGGAACATGAGCAGTTCTTC
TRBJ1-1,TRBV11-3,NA,CASSPTGSASTEAFF,TGTGCCAGCAGCCCGACGGGGTCGGCGAGCACTGAAGCTTTCTTT
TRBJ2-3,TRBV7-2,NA,CASSSQPGGQMDTQYF,TGTGCCAGCAGCTCCCAACCCGGGGGGCAAATGGATACGCAGTATTTT
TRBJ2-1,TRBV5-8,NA,CASSLVQGRVDNEQFF,TGTGCCAGCAGCTTGGTACAGGGGAGGGTGGACAATGAGCAGTTCTTC
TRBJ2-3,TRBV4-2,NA,CASSQDPGTKNTDTQYF,TGTGCCAGCAGCCAAGATCCGGGGACCAAAAACACAGATACGCAGTATTTT
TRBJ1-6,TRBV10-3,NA,CAISDRVSYNSPLHF,TGTGCCATCAGTGACAGAGTCTCCTATAATTCACCCCTCCACTTT
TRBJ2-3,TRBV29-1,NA,CSAGDTDTQYF,TGCAGCGCCGGGGACACAGATACGCAGTATTTT
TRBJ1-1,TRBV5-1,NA,CASSYEGLEAFF,TGCGCCAGCAGCTACGAGGGCCTTGAAGCTTTCTTT